This TCR beta chain was captured by sequencing in a study of OX40 agonist ivuxolimab in advanced cancers. The length of the CDR3 is 15 residues. After removal of 3 bases from V and 5 bases from J, the junction contained 10 bases not matched to a gene. Looked up from germline, CDR1 is SGHRS and CDR2 is YFSETQ. Findings and caveats of the study: Nonresponders, in some cases, also had low normalized T-cell clonal expansion.

This clone has a single count. Its specificity is not known. TCRdb's copy holds only in-frame clones and misses some; the assay was immunoSEQ multiplex PCR. The table has about 83,000 clones, roughly 84% seen once. Sequenced material: CD4+ or CD8+ T cells sorted from blood, taken in a trial of the OX40 agonist ivuxolimab. The TCR sequence derives from an adult with an advanced solid tumor such as melanoma, head and neck, liver or kidney cancer. The chain carries TRBV5-1 and TRBJ2-7, with TRBD1 matching over 8 bases. The DNA of the CDR3 is TGCGCCAGCAGCTCCACCCCGGACAGGGTTGACGAGCAGTACTTC. Encoded protein: CASSSTPDRVDEQYF.